Below are 28 T cell receptor beta chains sequenced from a single sample in a study of identical twins. TCRdb independently ran MiXCR on the 5' RACE reads; one entry per CDR3 protein. The sample lists 210,000 or so distinct CDR3 sequences; approximately 16% were seen once. These data were also filed under a second study, of T cells expressing NK-cell markers.

The sample taken for sequencing was CD8+ T cells sorted from blood. Receptor source: a woman aged 18 to 35 in good health.

This clonotype was recorded a few times. The chain recombines TRBV25-1 with TRBJ1-3; 7 positions match TRBD1. The CDR3 is 14 residues long. Germline V gene data show CDR1 as MGHDK and CDR2 as SYGVNS. J gave up 3 bases and V 5 bases, and 4 bases lay outside the gene matches. The CDR3 protein is CASSFGTVGNTIYF. In nucleotides, the CDR3 is TGTGCCAGCAGTTTCGGGACAGTTGGAAACACCATATATTTT.

There are a few counts of this clonotype. The chain has TRBV10-1 and TRBJ2-1; TRBD2 matches 13 bases. Trimming took 6 bases from V and 10 from J; bases not matched to a gene: 6. The CDR3 sequence is 14 residues long. The germline V gene encodes CDR1 WNHNN and CDR2 SYGVQD (reference sequence). The DNA for the CDR3 is TGCGCCAGCAGCGATACTAGCGGGGGGGCCGAGCAGTTCTTC. It yields the protein CASSDTSGGAEQFF.

The CDR3 spells CASSLSVPGQGDDQPQHF. The CDR3 region has the DNA TGTGCCAGCAGTTTATCGGTCCCGGGACAGGGCGATGATCAGCCCCAGCATTTT. This sequence joins TRBV27 and TRBJ1-5; TRBD1 agrees at 9 bases. Losses at the gene ends were 0 bases for V and 5 bases for J; bases not matched to a gene: 11. Per the germline V gene, CDR1 is MNHEY and CDR2 is SMNVEV (reference sequence). The CDR3 spans 18 residues.

The chain joins TRBV7-9 to TRBJ2-7; 9 bases are shared with TRBD2. The V and J ends lost 4 bases and 6 bases, in that order; junction bases with no gene match: 4. Germline lookup yields CDR1 SEHNR and CDR2 FQNEAQ (reference sequence). The CDR3 is 13 amino acids. Here the CDR3 DNA reads TGTGCCAGCAGCTATAGCGGGAGCGGCGAGCAGTACTTC. Amino acid sequence: CASSYSGSGEQYF.

This clonotype came up a few times. The rearrangement uses TRBV14 and TRBJ1-2; D call uncertain. V was shortened by 1 base and J by 8 bases, with 11 bases between the two germline ends. The CDR3 spans 13 residues. CDR1 and CDR2 (germline): SGHDN, FVKESK. This CDR3 is CASSQVPLSGYTF. The CDR3, as DNA: TGTGCCAGCAGCCAAGTTCCCCTGTCCGGCTACACCTTC.

Only a few counts were recorded for this clonotype. The rearrangement joins TRBV28 to TRBJ2-2; TRBD2 might be the D (6 bases). V was trimmed by 5 bases and J by 5 bases, leaving 27 bases between them. CDR1 and CDR2 (germline): MDHEN, SYDVKM. The CDR3 consists of 19 residues. Here the CDR3 DNA reads TGTGCCAGCAGTCCCCTTACGGGACTCCCAATGACAGAAACCGGGGAGCTGTTTTTT. It specifies CASSPLTGLPMTETGELFF.

V and J are TRBV15 and TRBJ2-1; D ambiguous. V lost 0 bases and J 3 bases, leaving 9 bases between the germline ends. Germline lookup yields CDR1 LNHNV and CDR2 YYDKDF (reference sequence). There are 15 residues in the CDR3. The CDR3 loop reads CATSRDGSHYNEQFF. Here the CDR3 DNA reads TGTGCCACCAGCAGAGACGGGTCTCACTACAATGAGCAGTTCTTC.

This clonotype was counted a few times. The rearrangement uses TRBV10-3 and TRBJ2-5; D unclear. The CDR3 spans 13 residues. Trimming left V 8 bases short and J 1 base short, with 11 bases between. The germline V gene encodes CDR1 ENHRY and CDR2 SYGVKD. The CDR3 spells CAIYDPTQETQYF. Written as DNA, the CDR3 is TGTGCCATCTACGACCCAACCCAAGAGACCCAGTACTTC.

Here the CDR3 reads CASSLGKLGQSQETQYF. DNA for the CDR3: TGTGCCAGCAGCTTAGGAAAGCTAGGACAGAGCCAAGAGACCCAGTACTTC. The chain combines TRBV7-9 with TRBJ2-5, with D maybe TRBD1 (6 bases). Trimming removed 1 base at V and 1 base at J, with 16 bases between. The CDR3 is 17 residues long. Per germline, CDR1 SEHNR and CDR2 FQNEAQ (reference sequence).

The chain combines TRBV3-1 with TRBJ2-5; TRBD1 agrees at 7 bases. The germline V gene encodes CDR1 LGHDT and CDR2 YNNKEL (reference sequence). The CDR3 length is 15 residues. V lost 0 bases to trimming and J lost 6 bases; unmatched junction nucleotides: 7. CDR3 nucleotides: TGTGCCAGCAGCCAAGATCCTGCAGGGGGAAAGACCCAGTACTTC. Its protein is CASSQDPAGGKTQYF.

This clonotype was seen only a few times. The chain couples TRBV20-1 to TRBJ2-5; 8 bases fit TRBD1. Germline V gene data show CDR1 as DFQATT and CDR2 as SNEGSKA (reference sequence). Germline trimming cut 5 bases from V and 6 bases from J; bases unmatched to any gene: 5. The CDR3 totals 12 residues. The CDR3 sequence is CSARTGTQTQYF. In nucleotides, the CDR3 is TGCAGTGCTCGGACAGGGACTCAGACCCAGTACTTC.

This clonotype was counted a few times. This chain connects TRBV3-1 to TRBJ2-7, with 10 bases matching TRBD2. The CDR3 totals 19 residues. The germline CDR1 and CDR2 sequences are LGHDT and YNNKEL (reference sequence). Trimming cost V 0 bases and J 2 bases; bases outside gene matches: 13. The CDR3 protein is CASSQEHGLAETLPYEQYF. In nucleotides, the CDR3 is TGTGCCAGCAGCCAAGAGCACGGACTAGCGGAGACCCTCCCCTACGAGCAGTACTTC.

The sample holds a few counts of this clonotype. V is TRBV27 and J is TRBJ1-1; tentative D call: TRBD1 (5 bases). Trimming cost V 7 bases and J 0 bases, with 12 bases left between them. The germline gives CDR1 MNHEY, CDR2 SMNVEV (reference sequence). The CDR3 consists of 14 residues. The CDR3 reads CASKYRHLNTEAFF. In nucleotides, the CDR3 is TGTGCCAGCAAATACAGGCACTTGAACACTGAAGCTTTCTTT.

The rearrangement joins TRBV3-1 to TRBJ2-7, with D possibly being TRBD1 (6 bases). Germline V CDR1 and CDR2: LGHDT, YNNKEL (reference sequence). The V gene lost 8 bases and the J gene lost 1 base, with 18 bases spanning the gap. This CDR3 region has 15 residues. CDR3 sequence (DNA): TGTGCCAGCGGTAAACCGGACAGCCCTTCCTACGAGCAGTACTTC. Translating gives CASGKPDSPSYEQYF.

The rearrangement uses TRBV9 and TRBJ2-3; either TRBD1 or TRBD2 may supply D (5 bases each). The CDR3 runs to 15 residues. V lost 2 bases, J lost 0 bases, and 10 bases lay in between. Looked up from germline, CDR1 is SGDLS and CDR2 is YYNGEE. CDR3 DNA sequence: TGTGCCAGCAGCGTGGGGACGAAGAGCACAGATACGCAGTATTTT. Translation: CASSVGTKSTDTQYF. Together with reference TRBV9 and TRBJ2-3, the CDR3 gives the full variable domain: DSGVTQTPKHLITATGQRVTLRCSPRSGDLSVYWYQQSLDQGLQFLIQYYNGEERAKGNILERFSAQQFPDLHSELNLSSLELGDSALYFCASSVGTKSTDTQYFGPGTRLTVL.

CDR3 sequence reads: CASSHQVQPDNEQFF. The CDR3 DNA is TGCGCCAGCAGCCACCAAGTGCAGCCTGACAATGAGCAGTTCTTC. The chain links TRBV4-1 to TRBJ2-1; the D is unclear. This CDR3 has 15 residues. V lost 3 bases and J 5 bases, leaving 14 bases between the germline ends. The germline V gene has CDR1 MGHRA and CDR2 YSYEKL.

This clonotype has more than one count but fewer than ten. The rearrangement uses TRBV7-2 and TRBJ2-1, with TRBD2 matching over 9 bases. CDR1 is SGHTA, CDR2 FQGNSA, per germline. The CDR3 length is 16 residues. Trimming at V came to 5 bases and at J to 5 bases, leaving 10 bases not matched to a gene. CDR3 nucleotide sequence: TGTGCCAGCAGCCCTCTCCTAGCGGGGAACCACAATGAGCAGTTCTTC. Its translation: CASSPLLAGNHNEQFF.

This clonotype turned up a few times. This chain joins TRBV20-1 and TRBJ2-1; the D gene is possibly TRBD2 (9 bases). Trimming took 8 bases from V and 3 from J, leaving 20 bases between them. The CDR3 is made up of 15 amino acids. The germline gives CDR1 DFQATT, CDR2 SNEGSKA (reference sequence). The CDR3 DNA follows: TGCAGTACCACAGGGGGTAGCGGGAGCTACAATGAGCAGTTCTTC. Translation gives CSTTGGSGSYNEQFF.

This clonotype showed up just a few times. This rearrangement joins TRBV7-3 to TRBJ2-3; 12 nucleotides agree with TRBD2. The junction had 2 bases not matched to a gene; V was cut back by 4 bases and J by 0 bases. The CDR3 extends over 16 amino acids. CDR1 is SGHTA, CDR2 FQGTGA, per germline. In DNA, the CDR3 is TGTGCCAGCAGCTCTCTAGCGGGGGGGAGCACAGATACGCAGTATTTT. Translating it yields CASSSLAGGSTDTQYF.

This clonotype was seen a handful of times. The junction and the germline gene differ at one end; a read error may be behind it. This rearrangement joins TRBV12-3 or TRBV12-4 to TRBJ2-7, with 9 positions matching TRBD2. The CDR3 sequence is 14 residues long. The CDR3 region has the DNA TGTGCCAGCAGTCTAGCGGGGTCTGGTGACGAGCAGTACTTC. Its protein product is CASSLAGSGDEQYF.

This clonotype appeared a few times. This chain links TRBV12-3 or TRBV12-4 with TRBJ2-4; 9 bases fit TRBD2. With V trimmed by 6 bases and J by 1 base, 13 bases remained unmatched. CDR3 length: 18 amino acids. CDR3 region: CASSPTLASGVAKNIQYF. For the CDR3, the DNA is TGTGCCAGCAGCCCGACCTTGGCTAGCGGGGTGGCCAAAAACATTCAGTACTTC.

The V and J genes are TRBV7-2 and TRBJ2-2; 11 nucleotides align to TRBD2. The CDR3 has 14 residues. The V gene's germline CDR1 is SGHTA and CDR2 FQGNSA. V shed 2 bases and J 7 bases; nucleotides not matched to a gene: 0. The CDR3 here is CASSLLAGGGELFF. The CDR3 coding sequence is TGTGCCAGCAGCTTACTAGCGGGAGGCGGGGAGCTGTTTTTT. Full variable domain (remainder filled in from reference TRBV7-2 and TRBJ2-2): GAGVSQSPSNKVTEKGKDVELRCDPISGHTALYWYRQSLGQGLEFLIYFQGNSAPDKSGLPSDRFSAERTGGSVSTLTIQRTQQEDSAVYLCASSLLAGGGELFFGEGSRLTVL.

This clonotype was seen a few times. The chain recombines TRBV2 with TRBJ1-1, with TRBD1 as a possible D gene (6 bases). V gave up 8 bases and J gave up 6 bases, with 16 bases separating them. CDR1 SNHLY and CDR2 FYNNEI come from the germline V gene. The CDR3 contains 13 residues. CDR3 DNA: TGTGCCAGCTGGTCACAGGGCGGCTCTGAAGCTTTCTTT. Translating gives CASWSQGGSEAFF.

This clonotype has just a few counts. J is TRBJ2-7 and V is TRBV27; D is uncertain. This CDR3 spans 14 amino acids. Germline loops: CDR1 MNHEY, CDR2 SMNVEV (reference sequence). Trimming removed 0 bases at V and 0 bases at J, with 6 bases between. The chain's CDR3 is CASSLSSRSYEQYF. DNA for the CDR3: TGTGCCAGCAGTTTATCCAGTCGCTCCTACGAGCAGTACTTC.

This clonotype was detected only a few times. The chain couples TRBV5-5 to TRBJ2-2; 8 bases are shared with TRBD1. The germline CDR1 and CDR2 sequences are SGHKS and YYEKEE (reference sequence). The trim removed 0 bases at V and 4 bases at J, leaving 8 bases unmatched. The length of the CDR3 is 17 residues. The CDR3 nucleotides are TGTGCCAGCAGCTTGGCAGGAGGACAGGGTTTCACCGGGGAGCTGTTTTTT. Its translation: CASSLAGGQGFTGELFF.

This clonotype was seen a few times. The chain has TRBV7-8 and TRBJ2-1; perhaps TRBD2 as D (6 bases). Deletions cut 6 bases from V and 16 bases from J, with 19 bases between. The CDR3 length is 12 residues. Germline V gene data show CDR1 as SGHVS and CDR2 as FQNEAQ. CDR3: CASRGVGTSPFF. Written as DNA, the CDR3 is TGTGCCAGCAGAGGCGTCGGGACTTCACCCTTCTTC.

V usage is TRBV5-1 and J usage is TRBJ2-2; TRBD1 aligns across 9 bases. Germline-derived CDR1 and CDR2 are SGHRS and YFSETQ. CDR3 length: 13 amino acids. J gave up 9 bases and V 4 bases, and 4 bases lay outside the gene matches. The CDR3 spells CASSPQGAWELFF. DNA of the CDR3: TGCGCCAGCAGCCCACAGGGGGCCTGGGAGCTGTTTTTT.

The chain has TRBV7-9 and TRBJ2-5, with 9 bases that match TRBD1. This CDR3 contains 14 residues. Germline CDR1 and CDR2: SEHNR and FQNEAQ (reference sequence). The trim removed 5 bases at V and 4 bases at J, leaving 5 bases unmatched. The CDR3 nucleotides read TGTGCCAGCAGCGGGACAGGGAATCGAGAGACCCAGTACTTC. It yields the protein CASSGTGNRETQYF.